The rows below give T cell receptor beta chains drawn from one sample of a study of cytomegalovirus exposure and HLA in healthy donors. The repertoire was sequenced with immunoSEQ multiplex PCR; TCRdb's copy has only in-frame clones and lacks some. Among about 82,000 clones, 85% to 90% were seen once, and the ten largest hold approximately 2.3%. The sequenced sample consisted of PBMCs. The source is a man aged 18-30 years in good health and CMV-seronegative. CDR3s include the opening cysteine and the closing phenylalanine or tryptophan. The D gene is left open where the match is weak. Size values are once, few and many counts, or a class for expanded clones, and some rows have none.

CDR3 protein: CASSQDSVPSPLHF
CDR3 DNA: TGTGCCAGCAGCCAAGATTCAGTACCTTCACCCCTCCACTTT
J gene: TRBJ1-6
V gene: TRBV14
D gene: .
clone size: .

CDR3 protein: CAISASSGTGSGANVLTF
CDR3 DNA: TGTGCCATCAGTGCTTCTAGCGGGACCGGTTCTGGGGCCAACGTCCTGACTTTC
J gene: TRBJ2-6
V gene: TRBV10-3
D gene: TRBD2
clone size: .

CDR3 protein: CASSLERGTYEQYF
CDR3 DNA: TGCGCCAGCAGCTTGGAAAGGGGGACCTACGAGCAGTACTTC
J gene: TRBJ2-7
V gene: TRBV5-1
D gene: .
clone size: .

CDR3 protein: CASSFYRDSNQPQHF
CDR3 DNA: TGTGCCAGCAGTTTTTACAGGGATAGCAATCAGCCCCAGCATTTT
J gene: TRBJ1-5
V gene: TRBV28
D gene: .
clone size: .

CDR3 protein: CASSLGANTEAFF
CDR3 DNA: TGTGCCAGCTCCCTGGGAGCGAACACTGAAGCTTTCTTT
J gene: TRBJ1-1
V gene: TRBV11-3
D gene: .
clone size: few

CDR3 protein: CASSSLGAGGFGETQYF
CDR3 DNA: TGTGCCAGCAGCTCCCTAGGCGCAGGGGGGTTCGGAGAGACCCAGTACTTC
J gene: TRBJ2-5
V gene: TRBV7-9
D gene: .
clone size: .

CDR3 protein: CASSYLAPSTDTQYF
CDR3 DNA: TGTGCCAGCAGCTACCTAGCACCTAGCACAGATACGCAGTATTTT
J gene: TRBJ2-3
V gene: TRBV7-2
D gene: .
clone size: .

CDR3 protein: CASNPRDYYEQYF
CDR3 DNA: TGTGCCAGCAATCCCAGGGACTACTACGAGCAGTACTTC
J gene: TRBJ2-7
V gene: TRBV6-1
D gene: TRBD2
clone size: .

CDR3 protein: CAWRERLELFADTQYF
CDR3 DNA: TGTGCCTGGAGGGAACGACTAGAACTTTTTGCAGATACGCAGTATTTT
J gene: TRBJ2-3
V gene: TRBV30
D gene: .
clone size: .

CDR3 protein: CSVKTSGMRCKQFF
CDR3 DNA: TGCAGCGTAAAGACTAGCGGGATGAGGTGTAAGCAGTTCTTC
J gene: TRBJ2-1
V gene: TRBV29-1
D gene: TRBD2
clone size: few

CDR3 protein: CASRGEVVYTF
CDR3 DNA: TGTGCCAGCAGGGGGGAGGTCGTCTACACCTTC
J gene: TRBJ1-2
V gene: TRBV6-1
D gene: .
clone size: .

CDR3 protein: CASSGTRDTQYF
CDR3 DNA: TGTGCCTCCTCCGGGACTAGGGATACGCAGTATTTT
J gene: TRBJ2-3
V gene: TRBV30
D gene: TRBD2
clone size: .

CDR3 protein: CASSSRQGMNTEAFF
CDR3 DNA: TGTGCCAGCAGTTCTCGACAGGGGATGAACACTGAAGCTTTCTTT
J gene: TRBJ1-1
V gene: TRBV28
D gene: TRBD1
clone size: .

CDR3 protein: CASSENHSSYEQYF
CDR3 DNA: TGTGCCAGCAGTGAGAACCATAGCTCCTACGAGCAGTACTTC
J gene: TRBJ2-7
V gene: TRBV2
D gene: .
clone size: .

CDR3 protein: CASTPQAAGTTVYF
CDR3 DNA: TGTGCCAGCACCCCCCAGGCAGCCGGGACTACAGTTTACTTC
J gene: TRBJ2-5
V gene: TRBV28
D gene: TRBD2
clone size: .

CDR3 protein: CASSRTPSGYEQYF
CDR3 DNA: TGTGCCAGTAGTAGGACTCCCTCGGGGTACGAGCAGTACTTC
J gene: TRBJ2-7
V gene: TRBV19
D gene: .
clone size: .

CDR3 protein: CASSGQGSYEQYF
CDR3 DNA: TGTGCCAGTAGCGGACAGGGGTCCTACGAGCAGTACTTC
J gene: TRBJ2-7
V gene: TRBV19
D gene: TRBD1
clone size: .

CDR3 protein: CARPTSGRFRGSEQYF
CDR3 DNA: TGTGCCAGACCCACTAGCGGGAGGTTTCGCGGCTCCGAGCAGTACTTC
J gene: TRBJ2-7
V gene: TRBV27
D gene: TRBD2
clone size: .

CDR3 protein: CASSAPGRRYGYTF
CDR3 DNA: TGTGCCAGTAGTGCGCCAGGGCGGCGCTATGGCTACACCTTC
J gene: TRBJ1-2
V gene: TRBV19
D gene: .
clone size: .

CDR3 protein: CASSNTGTGNTIYF
CDR3 DNA: TGTGCCAGCAGTAACACAGGTACTGGAAACACCATATATTTT
J gene: TRBJ1-3
V gene: TRBV28
D gene: .
clone size: .

CDR3 protein: CASSLQDSGEKLFF
CDR3 DNA: TGCGCCAGCAGCCTCCAGGACAGCGGTGAAAAACTGTTTTTT
J gene: TRBJ1-4
V gene: TRBV4-1
D gene: .
clone size: .

CDR3 protein: CASIPEGGHGETQYF
CDR3 DNA: TGTGCCAGCATCCCCGAAGGGGGACACGGGGAGACCCAGTACTTC
J gene: TRBJ2-5
V gene: TRBV5-6
D gene: .
clone size: .

CDR3 protein: CATSRDFGTGFDALHF
CDR3 DNA: TGTGCCACCAGCAGAGATTTCGGGACAGGGTTTGACGCCCTCCACTTT
J gene: TRBJ1-6
V gene: TRBV15
D gene: TRBD1
clone size: .

CDR3 protein: CASSIQGNTEAFF
CDR3 DNA: TGTGCCAGCAGCATACAGGGGAACACTGAAGCTTTCTTT
J gene: TRBJ1-1
V gene: TRBV5-5
D gene: .
clone size: .

CDR3 protein: CASSRTGLAKSGANVLTF
CDR3 DNA: TGTGCCAGCAGTCGTACAGGGTTAGCAAAATCTGGGGCCAACGTCCTGACTTTC
J gene: TRBJ2-6
V gene: TRBV28
D gene: .
clone size: .

CDR3 protein: CASSLGVNTGELFF
CDR3 DNA: TGTGCCAGCAGCTTGGGCGTAAACACCGGGGAGCTGTTTTTT
J gene: TRBJ2-2
V gene: TRBV7-2
D gene: .
clone size: .

CDR3 protein: CASSLAGRADNEQFF
CDR3 DNA: TGTGCCAGCAGTTTAGCCGGGAGGGCAGACAATGAGCAGTTCTTC
J gene: TRBJ2-1
V gene: TRBV28
D gene: TRBD2
clone size: .

CDR3 protein: CASSVVAGNIQYF
CDR3 DNA: TGTGCCAGTAGCGTAGTAGCGGGTAACATTCAGTACTTC
J gene: TRBJ2-4
V gene: TRBV19
D gene: TRBD2
clone size: once

CDR3 protein: CASSLGTGSNQPQHF
CDR3 DNA: TGTGCCAGCAGCTTAGGGACAGGTAGCAATCAGCCCCAGCATTTT
J gene: TRBJ1-5
V gene: TRBV7-9
D gene: TRBD1
clone size: .

CDR3 protein: CASRGTGVEANYGYAF
CDR3 DNA: TGCGCCAGCAGAGGGACAGGGGTGGAAGCTAACTATGGCTACGCCTTC
J gene: TRBJ1-2
V gene: TRBV5-1
D gene: TRBD1
clone size: .

CDR3 protein: CASSRVGGGNEQYF
CDR3 DNA: TGTGCCAGCAGCCGAGTGGGTGGAGGAAACGAGCAGTACTTC
J gene: TRBJ2-7
V gene: TRBV27
D gene: .
clone size: once

CDR3 protein: CSVEPSGSKGYNEQFF
CDR3 DNA: TGCAGCGTTGAGCCTAGCGGGAGTAAAGGCTACAATGAGCAGTTCTTC
J gene: TRBJ2-1
V gene: TRBV29-1
D gene: TRBD2
clone size: .

CDR3 protein: CASSPELHGGYTF
CDR3 DNA: TGTGCCAGCTCACCAGAACTCCACGGGGGCTACACCTTC
J gene: TRBJ1-2
V gene: TRBV18
D gene: .
clone size: .

CDR3 protein: CASSIDMGGPNTGELFF
CDR3 DNA: TGTGCCAGTAGTATAGATATGGGAGGACCTAACACCGGGGAGCTGTTTTTT
J gene: TRBJ2-2
V gene: TRBV19
D gene: .
clone size: .

CDR3 protein: CASSLELSYEQYF
CDR3 DNA: TGTGCCAGCAGCTTAGAACTCTCCTACGAGCAGTACTTC
J gene: TRBJ2-7
V gene: TRBV7-8
D gene: .
clone size: .

CDR3 protein: CASSENGGRSGNEQYF
CDR3 DNA: TGTGCCAGCAGTGAAAACGGCGGGAGGTCCGGGAACGAGCAGTACTTC
J gene: TRBJ2-7
V gene: TRBV2
D gene: TRBD2
clone size: .

CDR3 protein: CASSPPSDRGDTQYF
CDR3 DNA: TGTGCCAGCTCACCACCGTCAGATCGAGGAGATACGCAGTATTTT
J gene: TRBJ2-3
V gene: TRBV18
D gene: .
clone size: .

CDR3 protein: CASSQRGRGLGFLDEQFF
CDR3 DNA: TGTGCCAGCAGCCAACGGGGTAGAGGACTAGGGTTTTTGGATGAGCAGTTCTTC
J gene: TRBJ2-1
V gene: TRBV4-2
D gene: TRBD2
clone size: .

CDR3 protein: CASSRDDGGRACEQYF
CDR3 DNA: TGTGCCAGCAGCCGCGACGACGGCGGGAGGGCCTGCGAGCAGTACTTC
J gene: TRBJ2-7
V gene: TRBV4-2
D gene: TRBD2
clone size: .

CDR3 protein: CASSTLAGSYEQYF
CDR3 DNA: TGTGCCAGCAGCACACTAGCGGGGTCCTACGAGCAGTACTTC
J gene: TRBJ2-7
V gene: TRBV7-3
D gene: TRBD2
clone size: .

CDR3 protein: CASSEGAGERDTQYF
CDR3 DNA: TGTGCCAGCAGTGAAGGGGCGGGGGAGCGGGATACGCAGTATTTT
J gene: TRBJ2-3
V gene: TRBV6-1
D gene: TRBD2
clone size: .

CDR3 protein: CASSHRGTGTGELFF
CDR3 DNA: TGTGCCAGCAGCCATCGAGGCACTGGTACCGGGGAGCTGTTTTTT
J gene: TRBJ2-2
V gene: TRBV14
D gene: .
clone size: .

CDR3 protein: CASSLDPEGSGTYEQYF
CDR3 DNA: TGTGCCAGCAGCTTAGATCCAGAGGGGAGCGGGACCTACGAGCAGTACTTC
J gene: TRBJ2-7
V gene: TRBV11-2
D gene: TRBD2
clone size: .

CDR3 protein: CSTVTRGGKVLGTEAFF
CDR3 DNA: TGCAGCACAGTTACCCGCGGGGGGAAGGTACTAGGGACTGAAGCTTTCTTT
J gene: TRBJ1-1
V gene: TRBV29-1
D gene: .
clone size: .

CDR3 protein: CASTSSRASGMLYEQYF
CDR3 DNA: TGTGCCAGCACCTCCTCTCGGGCTAGCGGGATGCTCTACGAGCAGTACTTC
J gene: TRBJ2-7
V gene: TRBV28
D gene: TRBD2
clone size: .

CDR3 protein: CASSEQGYTEAFF
CDR3 DNA: TGTGCCAGCAGCGAACAGGGTTACACTGAAGCTTTCTTT
J gene: TRBJ1-1
V gene: TRBV14
D gene: .
clone size: .

CDR3 protein: CATSREGLAGVGSYEQYF
CDR3 DNA: TGTGCCACCAGCAGAGAGGGGCTAGCGGGAGTTGGTTCCTACGAGCAGTACTTC
J gene: TRBJ2-7
V gene: TRBV15
D gene: TRBD2
clone size: .

CDR3 protein: CASSQVRGSYEQYF
CDR3 DNA: TGTGCCAGCAGCCAAGTGCGCGGGAGCTACGAGCAGTACTTC
J gene: TRBJ2-7
V gene: TRBV4-2
D gene: TRBD2
clone size: .

CDR3 protein: CASSLRPDSYEQYF
CDR3 DNA: TGCGCCAGCAGCCTGAGGCCCGACTCCTACGAGCAGTACTTC
J gene: TRBJ2-7
V gene: TRBV5-1
D gene: .
clone size: .

CDR3 protein: CASRTPSGRNEQYF
CDR3 DNA: TGTGCCAGTCGAACCCCTAGCGGGAGGAACGAGCAGTACTTC
J gene: TRBJ2-7
V gene: TRBV6-1
D gene: TRBD2
clone size: once

CDR3 protein: CASSLTGVSSGANVLTF
CDR3 DNA: TGCGCCAGCAGCTTGACAGGCGTGAGCTCTGGGGCCAACGTCCTGACTTTC
J gene: TRBJ2-6
V gene: TRBV5-1
D gene: .
clone size: few